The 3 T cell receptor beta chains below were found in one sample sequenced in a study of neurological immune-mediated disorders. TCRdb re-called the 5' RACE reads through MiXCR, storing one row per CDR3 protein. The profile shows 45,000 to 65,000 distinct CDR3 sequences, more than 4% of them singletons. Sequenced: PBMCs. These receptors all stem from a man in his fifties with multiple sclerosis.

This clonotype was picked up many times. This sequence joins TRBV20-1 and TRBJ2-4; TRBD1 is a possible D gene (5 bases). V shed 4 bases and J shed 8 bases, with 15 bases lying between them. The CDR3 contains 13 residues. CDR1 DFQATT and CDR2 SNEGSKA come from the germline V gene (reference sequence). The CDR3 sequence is CSATLTGLDIQYF. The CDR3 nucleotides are TGCAGTGCTACCCTCACAGGTCTGGACATTCAGTACTTC.

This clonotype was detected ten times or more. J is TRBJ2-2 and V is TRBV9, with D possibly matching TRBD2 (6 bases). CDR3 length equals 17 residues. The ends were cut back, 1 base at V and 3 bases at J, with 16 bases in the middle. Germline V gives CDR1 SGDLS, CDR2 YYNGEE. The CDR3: CASSVWFGDFYTGELFF. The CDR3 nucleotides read TGTGCCAGCAGCGTATGGTTTGGGGACTTCTACACCGGGGAGCTGTTTTTT.

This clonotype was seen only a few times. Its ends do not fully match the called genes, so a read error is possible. CDR3 protein: CASSLAGQGAAKKIQYF. The CDR3 DNA sequence: TGTGCCAGCAGCTTAGCTGGGCAGGGTGCGGCCAAAAAAATTCAGTACTTC. The chain links TRBV7-9 to TRBJ2-4; a possible D gene is TRBD1 (5 bases). This CDR3 spans 17 amino acids. Germline CDR1 SEHNR, CDR2 FQNEAQ (reference sequence). The full variable domain, rest sourced from reference TRBV7-9 and TRBJ2-4, is DTGVSQNPRHKITKRGQNVTFRCDPISEHNRLYWYRQTLGQGPEFLTYFQNEAQLEKSRLLSDRFSAERPKGSFSTLEIQRTEQGDSAMYLCASSLAGQGAAKKIQYFGAGTRLSVL.